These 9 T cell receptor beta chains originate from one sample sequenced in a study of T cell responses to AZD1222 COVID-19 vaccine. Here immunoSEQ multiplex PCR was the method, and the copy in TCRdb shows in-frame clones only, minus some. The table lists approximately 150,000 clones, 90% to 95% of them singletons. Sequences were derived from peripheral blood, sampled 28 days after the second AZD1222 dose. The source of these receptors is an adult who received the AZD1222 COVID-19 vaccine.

The CDR3 region is CASSQGLPGLSQETQYF. In nucleotides, the CDR3 is TGTGCCAGCAGCCAAGGTTTACCTGGTTTATCCCAAGAGACCCAGTACTTC. The chain combines TRBV4-2 with TRBJ2-5, with unresolved D. The CDR3 loop spans 17 amino acids. Trimming pared 1 base from V and 1 base from J, leaving 16 bases between. Germline CDR1 LGHNA, CDR2 YNFKEQ.

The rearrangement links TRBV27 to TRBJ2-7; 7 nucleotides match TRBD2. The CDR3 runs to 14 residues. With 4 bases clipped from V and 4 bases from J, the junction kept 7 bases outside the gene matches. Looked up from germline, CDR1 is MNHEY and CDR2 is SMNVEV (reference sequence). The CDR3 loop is CASSSFGGRYEQYF. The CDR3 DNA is TGTGCCAGCAGTTCATTTGGCGGGAGATACGAGCAGTACTTC.

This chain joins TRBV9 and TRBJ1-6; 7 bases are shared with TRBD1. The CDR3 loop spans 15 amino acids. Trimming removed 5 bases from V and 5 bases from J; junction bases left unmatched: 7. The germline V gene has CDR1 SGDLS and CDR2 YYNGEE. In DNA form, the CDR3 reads TGTGCCAGCAGGGGGACCGGGACAGATAATTCACCCCTCCACTTT. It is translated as CASRGTGTDNSPLHF.

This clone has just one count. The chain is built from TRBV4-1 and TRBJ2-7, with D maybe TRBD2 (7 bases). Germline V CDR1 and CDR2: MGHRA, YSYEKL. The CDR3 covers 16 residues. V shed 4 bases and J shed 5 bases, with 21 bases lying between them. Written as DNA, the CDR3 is TGCGCCAGCAGCCTGACGCGGGACACCCGGGGGGACGAGCAGTACTTC. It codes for CASSLTRDTRGDEQYF.

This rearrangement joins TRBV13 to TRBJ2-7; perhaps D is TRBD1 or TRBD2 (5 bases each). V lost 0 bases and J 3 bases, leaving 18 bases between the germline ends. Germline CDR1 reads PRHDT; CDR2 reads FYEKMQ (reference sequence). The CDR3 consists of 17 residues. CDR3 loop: CASSLGRGQGMGYEQYF. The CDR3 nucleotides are TGTGCCAGCAGCTTAGGCAGAGGGCAGGGTATGGGCTACGAGCAGTACTTC. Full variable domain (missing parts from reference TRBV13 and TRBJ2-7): AAGVIQSPRHLIKEKRETATLKCYPIPRHDTVYWYQQGPGQDPQFLISFYEKMQSDKGSIPDRFSAQQFSDYHSELNMSSLELGDSALYFCASSLGRGQGMGYEQYFGPGTRLTVT.

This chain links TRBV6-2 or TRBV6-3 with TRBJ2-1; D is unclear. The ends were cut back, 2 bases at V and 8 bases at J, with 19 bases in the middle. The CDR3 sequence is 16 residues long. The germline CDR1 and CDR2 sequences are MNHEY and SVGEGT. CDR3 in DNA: TGTGCCAGCAGTTACGCTAGGGTTTTCCCCCCCGATGAGCAGTTCTTC. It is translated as CASSYARVFPPDEQFF.

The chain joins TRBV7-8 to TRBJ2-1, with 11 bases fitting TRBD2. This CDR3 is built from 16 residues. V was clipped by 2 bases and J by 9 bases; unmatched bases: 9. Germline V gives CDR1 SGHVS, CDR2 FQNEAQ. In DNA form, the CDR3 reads TGTGCCAGCAGCTTACTTAGCGGGGGGGCGGTCCTTGAGCAGTTCTTC. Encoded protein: CASSLLSGGAVLEQFF.

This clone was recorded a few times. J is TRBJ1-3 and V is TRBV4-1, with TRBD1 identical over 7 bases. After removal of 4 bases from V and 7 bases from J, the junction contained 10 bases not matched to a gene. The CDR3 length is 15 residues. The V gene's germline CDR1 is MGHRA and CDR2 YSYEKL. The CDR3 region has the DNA TGCGCCAGCAGCCCAACGGAGGGGGCGCGGAACACCATATATTTT. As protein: CASSPTEGARNTIYF.

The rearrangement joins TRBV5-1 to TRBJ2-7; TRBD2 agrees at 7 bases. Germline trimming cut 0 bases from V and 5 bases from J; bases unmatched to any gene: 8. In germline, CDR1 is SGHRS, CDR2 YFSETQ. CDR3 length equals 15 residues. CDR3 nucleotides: TGCGCCAGCAGCTTGGAAGGTGGGAGGGTCAACGAGCAGTACTTC. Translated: CASSLEGGRVNEQYF. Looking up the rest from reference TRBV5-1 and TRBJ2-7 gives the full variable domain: KAGVTQTPRYLIKTRGQQVTLSCSPISGHRSVSWYQQTPGQGLQFLFEYFSETQRNKGNFPGRFSGRQFSNSRSEMNVSTLELGDSALYLCASSLEGGRVNEQYFGPGTRLTVT.